This paragraph reports one T cell receptor beta chain. This receptor's antigen is unknown. Per-nucleotide qualities are absent, and no much larger clonotype sits a single base away. There are 16 amino acids in the CDR3, from cysteine to phenylalanine inclusive. Just the 48-base CDR3 DNA is kept, in frame starting at base 1. In the germline V gene (reference sequence), CDR1 corresponds to MNHEY and CDR2 to SMNVEV. V ends up 3 bases short and J 7 bases short, with an unmatched junction base count of 11. The 39 donors, aged about 6 to 100 years, were systemically healthy Caucasian individuals from Russia. Roughly 9.5 milliliters of peripheral blood were drawn from each donor into EDTA-treated Vacutainer tubes. Ficoll-Paque density-gradient centrifugation was used to isolate PBMCs, with at least 6.5 million per sample. Trizol reagent was used to extract total RNA from PBMCs, with at least 5 micrograms per sample. For every donor, flow cytometry on a PBMC aliquot measured the percentage of naive CD45RAhigh/CD27high T cells.

This record belongs to a study of blood T cells in healthy people across ages (dated by TCRdb to about 2015). General notes on the study: In model experiments, template switching captured roughly one uniquely barcoded TCR beta cDNA molecule for every two T cells. The study measured age-related changes in TCR beta repertoire diversity using deep sequencing normalized with unique cDNA molecular identifiers. The study analyzed two additional independent replicas of 1 million unique cDNA reads from the same blood draw for two donors, one aged 18 to 30 and one aged 80 or older. To avoid experimental bias, donors of different ages were distributed randomly across sequencing lanes. The donors were split into four age groups: young (average around 17 years), middle-aged (39), aged (62) and long-lived (approximately 80). Broader findings and caveats from the paper: Estimates of total diversity from one million sequenced T cells were regarded as lower bounds and underestimates. Compared with the aged group, the long-lived group had more naive CD4+ T cells, fewer expanded clones and increased TCR diversity, suggesting age selection. The CMV infection status of donors was not known, potentially confounding age-related changes in expanded clonotypes. Bulk unsorted PBMC profiling prevented conclusive comparison of naive and antigen-experienced compartments. There was a strong correlation between observed TCR beta diversity and the percentage of naive T cells measured by flow cytometry. Observed TCR beta diversity per million T cells fell roughly linearly with age, and a significant reduction was already apparent by age around 36.

To prepare the library, 5' RACE was applied. Sequenced on an Illumina HiSeq 2500. The second PCR ran for roughly 7 to 12 cycles and used a J-beta primer mix along with a sample-barcoded 5' primer. A unique molecular identifier was introduced onto each TCR beta cDNA molecule by a template-switch 5' adaptor carrying 12 random nucleotides. At least 2.5 million CDR3-containing paired-end reads were obtained from each sample. First-strand cDNA synthesis was performed from all RNA using the Mint cDNA synthesis kit, with priming by a TRBC-specific oligonucleotide. Following uracil-DNA glycosylase treatment, all cDNA underwent a first 18-cycle PCR with the universal primers M1SS and BC2_uni_R. Under the source paper's analysis protocol: For normalization, 1 million high-quality reads were randomly selected from each sample, with every read carrying a distinct molecular identifier. Instead of being binned into consensus sequences, reads with shared molecular identifiers were discarded. CDR3 identification, clonotype clustering and error correction used MiTCR with a Q25 quality threshold and the strictest error-elimination algorithm. Lower-bound total TCR beta diversity was estimated with a nonparametric unseen species model using Euler transformation. The public reads were reprocessed in TCRdb via fastp at Q25 and MiXCR, keeping in-frame beta chains. Each CDR3 protein appears once, grouped with its most common genes and DNA. TCRdb assigned the V and J calls; the authors' analysis was not used. In all, the sample holds around 690,000 distinct CDR3 sequences, and roughly 50% of those were seen once. The top ten clonotypes cover 30% to 40% of the sample.

Rearrangement joined TRBV27 to TRBJ2-1; 8 bases in the middle match TRBD2. The receptor was derived from a man aged 55 to 70 in good health. What was sequenced was blood. The CDR3 in this case is CASSLSSGHGANEQFF. The DNA sequence reads TGTGCCAGCAGTTTGTCTAGCGGGCATGGCGCAAATGAGCAGTTCTTC.